Each of the 21 T cell receptor beta chains below was sequenced from the same sample in a study of T cells of healthy individuals. TCRdb fed the 5' RACE reads into MiXCR, producing one record per CDR3 protein. The sample carries approximately 58,000 distinct CDR3 sequences, roughly 14% recorded once. These receptors came from a human donor in good health.

Many counts were recorded for this clonotype. This chain connects TRBV5-4 to TRBJ2-5; D gene unclear. V was trimmed by 6 bases and J by 2 bases, leaving 14 bases between them. The CDR3 is 14 amino acids. Looked up from germline, CDR1 is SGHNT and CDR2 is YYREEE (reference sequence). The CDR3 sequence: CASTPSDRQETQYF. For the CDR3, the DNA is TGTGCCAGCACCCCCAGCGATAGACAAGAGACCCAGTACTTC.

This clonotype was detected ten times or more. The rearrangement uses TRBV7-9 and TRBJ1-1; perhaps TRBD1 as D (5 bases). With 6 bases removed from V and 0 bases from J, the gap between germline ends came to 17 bases. The CDR3 is 16 amino acids. Germline CDR1 and CDR2: SEHNR and FQNEAQ (reference sequence). The CDR3 is CASRLYPGTVNTEAFF. The CDR3 DNA sequence: TGTGCCAGCAGACTCTACCCCGGGACGGTGAACACTGAAGCTTTCTTT.

The chain links TRBV5-5 to TRBJ2-5; D is possibly TRBD1 (5 bases). Germline V CDR1 and CDR2: SGHKS, YYEKEE (reference sequence). V was trimmed by 4 bases and J by 3 bases, leaving 13 bases between them. The CDR3 is 14 amino acids. The CDR3: CASSALGAKETQYF. The CDR3 coding sequence is TGTGCCAGCAGCGCTCTAGGGGCCAAAGAGACCCAGTACTTC.

The rearrangement uses TRBV7-7 and TRBJ2-2, with TRBD2 matching 10 bases. There are 17 residues in the CDR3. After removal of 6 bases from V and 3 bases from J, the junction contained 10 bases not matched to a gene. Germline assignment: CDR1 SSHAT and CDR2 FNYEAQ (reference sequence). CDR3 DNA: TGTGCCAGCAGACCTATGAGCGGGAGGGCGGACACCGGGGAGCTGTTTTTT. Amino acid sequence: CASRPMSGRADTGELFF.

This clonotype was observed many times. The gene calls are TRBV18 and TRBJ1-3; a possible D gene is TRBD1 (5 bases). Germline assignment: CDR1 KGHSH and CDR2 LQKENI. This CDR3 spans 13 amino acids. The V gene lost 3 bases and the J gene lost 6 bases, with 9 bases spanning the gap. CDR3 sequence: CASSPGRENTIYF. The CDR3 DNA sequence: TGTGCCAGCTCACCTGGCAGGGAAAACACCATATATTTT.

The rearrangement links TRBV10-3 to TRBJ2-7; D gene ambiguous. V was shortened by 8 bases and J by 0 bases, with 5 bases between the two germline ends. CDR1 is ENHRY and CDR2 is SYGVKD in the germline V gene. The CDR3 spans 11 residues. The CDR3 here is CAIGFSYEQYF. For the CDR3, the DNA is TGTGCCATCGGTTTCTCCTACGAGCAGTACTTC.

This clonotype was counted a few times. This chain uses TRBV6-6 with TRBJ2-2, with D possibly matching TRBD1 (6 bases). In germline, CDR1 is MNHNY, CDR2 SVGAGI (reference sequence). Trimming left V 7 bases short and J 0 bases short, with 15 bases between. The CDR3 spans 16 residues. Written as DNA, the CDR3 is TGTGCCAGCAAGTTACAGGGCGGGTCGAACACCGGGGAGCTGTTTTTT. Protein product: CASKLQGGSNTGELFF.

This chain uses TRBV21-1 with TRBJ1-4. TRBV21-1 is marked as a pseudogene. The length of the CDR3 is 21 residues. The CDR3 is CASSYRRAFNSRLGTNEKLFF. In nucleotides, the CDR3 is TGTGCCAGCAGCTACCGACGGGCCTTCAACTCTCGGCTGGGGACTAATGAAAAACTGTTTTTT.

This clonotype was found many times. The chain combines TRBV7-8 with TRBJ1-1, with 8 bases that match TRBD1. The V and J ends lost 1 base and 4 bases, in that order; junction bases with no gene match: 2. This CDR3 has 14 residues. CDR1 is SGHVS, CDR2 FQNEAQ, per germline. The CDR3 loop reads CASSLGQGSTEAFF. The CDR3 DNA reads TGTGCCAGCAGCTTAGGACAGGGGTCCACTGAAGCTTTCTTT. Variable domain in full (rest from reference TRBV7-8 and TRBJ1-1): GAGVSQSPRYKVAKRGQDVALRCDPISGHVSLFWYQQALGQGPEFLTYFQNEAQLDKSGLPSDRFFAERPEGSVSTLKIQRTQQEDSAVYLCASSLGQGSTEAFFGQGTRLTVV.

The V and J genes are TRBV7-2 and TRBJ2-2; 12 positions agree with TRBD1. Looked up from germline, CDR1 is SGHTA and CDR2 is FQGNSA. Trimming at V came to 5 bases and at J to 4 bases, leaving 5 bases not matched to a gene. The CDR3 is 16 residues long. The CDR3 reads CASSLGTGGPTGELFF. Here the CDR3 DNA reads TGTGCCAGCAGCCTCGGGACAGGGGGCCCCACCGGGGAGCTGTTTTTT. Using reference TRBV7-2 and TRBJ2-2 for the parts outside the CDR3, the full variable domain is GAGVSQSPSNKVTEKGKDVELRCDPISGHTALYWYRQSLGQGLEFLIYFQGNSAPDKSGLPSDRFSAERTGGSVSTLTIQRTQQEDSAVYLCASSLGTGGPTGELFFGEGSRLTVL.

There are many counts of this clonotype. This chain uses TRBV6-4 with TRBJ2-3, with 11 bases that match TRBD1. V dropped 4 bases and J dropped 4; count of bases not matched to a gene: 1. The length of the CDR3 is 14 residues. CDR1 and CDR2 (germline): MRHNA, SNTAGT. CDR3 in DNA: TGTGCCAGCAGTGGGACAGGGGGCGCAGATACGCAGTATTTT. The encoded protein is CASSGTGGADTQYF.

This clonotype has ten or more counts. This rearrangement joins TRBV12-3 or TRBV12-4 to TRBJ2-2; D is unclear. This CDR3 comprises 13 residues. V was pared by 3 bases and J by 0 bases, with 2 bases between. Here the CDR3 reads CASSFSNTGELFF. As DNA, the CDR3 is TGTGCCAGCAGTTTTTCGAACACCGGGGAGCTGTTTTTT.

A word on this clonotype: At one of its ends the junction is not consistent with the germline gene, which may arise from a read error. V gene TRBV10-3 combines with J gene TRBJ1-1, with a tentative D call TRBD1 (5 bases). This CDR3 comprises 13 residues. Germline V gene data show CDR1 as ENHRY and CDR2 as SYGVKD. The CDR3 loop reads CASSYRGYAEAFF. The CDR3 DNA follows: TGTGCCAGCAGTTATCGGGGGTACGCTGAAGCTTTCTTT.

Notes on this clonotype: This could be a read error, since a much larger clone is one nucleotide away. The gene calls are TRBV5-1 and TRBJ2-2; TRBD1 aligns across 7 bases. The CDR3 spans 16 residues. CDR1 is SGHRS, CDR2 YFSETQ, per germline. The CDR3 loop is CVSSLEGGTGTGELFF. CDR3 sequence (DNA): TGCGTCAGCAGCTTGGAAGGGGGCACGGGCACCGGGGAGCTGTTTTTT.

This clonotype was observed a handful of times. The rearrangement uses TRBV20-1 and TRBJ2-3; 7 nucleotides match TRBD2. Germline values: CDR1 DFQATT, CDR2 SNEGSKA (reference sequence). This CDR3 has 13 residues. The DNA for the CDR3 is TGCAGCGTGGGGCGGGGGTACACAGATACGCAGTATTTT. The encoded protein is CSVGRGYTDTQYF.

This clonotype was found a few times. The chain links TRBV7-6 to TRBJ2-6; the D is unclear. V shed 0 bases and J shed 7 bases, with 16 bases lying between them. CDR3 size: 17 residues. Germline-derived CDR1 and CDR2 are SGHVS and FNYEAQ. In nucleotides, the CDR3 is TGTGCCAGCAGCTTAGCCTGGACCTCGAATCGCGCCAACGTCCTGACTTTC. As protein: CASSLAWTSNRANVLTF.

The table lists this clonotype with many counts. The rearrangement joins TRBV11-2 to TRBJ2-1, with D tentatively TRBD1 or TRBD2 (5 bases each). The CDR3 is 12 residues long. Germline CDR1 SGHAT, CDR2 FQNNGV. V shed 5 bases and J shed 14 bases, with 16 bases lying between them. CDR3 region: CASSRNRDGEFF. CDR3 DNA sequence: TGTGCCAGCAGCCGAAATAGGGACGGTGAGTTCTTC.

This clonotype has ten or more counts. The chain carries TRBV19 and TRBJ1-5; D is uncertain. This CDR3 region has 15 residues. Germline lookup yields CDR1 LNHDA and CDR2 SQIVND (reference sequence). Trimming stripped 3 bases from V and 2 bases from J, with 11 bases between. The CDR3 bases are TGTGCCAGTAGTATTGGGGAGTGGGGCAATCAGCCCCAGCATTTT. This codes for CASSIGEWGNQPQHF.

V is TRBV18 and J is TRBJ1-4; 8 nucleotides align to TRBD1. The germline V gene encodes CDR1 KGHSH and CDR2 LQKENI. The CDR3 contains 15 residues. The trim removed 5 bases at V and 6 bases at J, leaving 8 bases unmatched. The CDR3 DNA reads as TGTGCCAGCTCAACCCGACAGGGGAACGATGAAAAACTGTTTTTT. Its protein is CASSTRQGNDEKLFF. Together with reference TRBV18 and TRBJ1-4, the CDR3 gives the full variable domain: NAGVMQNPRHLVRRRGQEARLRCSPMKGHSHVYWYRQLPEEGLKFMVYLQKENIIDESGMPKERFSAEFPKEGPSILRIQQVVRGDSAAYFCASSTRQGNDEKLFFGSGTQLSVL.

This clonotype was found many times. This chain joins TRBV20-1 and TRBJ2-3; maybe TRBD2 (7 bases). The CDR3 sequence is 16 residues long. The V end lost 4 bases, the J end lost 4 bases, and 21 bases lay between the germline ends. Per the germline V gene, CDR1 is DFQATT and CDR2 is SNEGSKA (reference sequence). Here the CDR3 DNA reads TGCAGTGCTACGGCATGGGGGGGCTTGGGTGCAGATACGCAGTATTTT. This encodes CSATAWGGLGADTQYF.

The rearrangement joins TRBV7-2 to TRBJ2-1, with D uncertain. V was shortened by 0 bases and J by 3 bases, with 6 bases between the two germline ends. CDR1 and CDR2 from the germline V gene are SGHTA and FQGNSA. The CDR3 length is 14 residues. The CDR3 DNA reads as TGTGCCAGCAGCTTAGCGGGTCGCTACAATGAGCAGTTCTTC. The encoded protein is CASSLAGRYNEQFF.